The T cell receptor (beta chain) under discussion was sequenced for a study of PD-1 blockade in classical Hodgkin lymphoma. This clone appeared once. Time point indicated: cycle 4 day 1 (C4D1), after five to seven weeks of nivolumab. No patient escaped relapse after autologous stem cell transplantation, and brentuximab vedotin exposure varied. Patients showed best responses of complete response, partial response or progressive disease. The assay was immunoSEQ multiplex PCR, and TCRdb's table has in-frame clones only and misses some. The table shows 19,000 or so clones, with 76% occurring only once. The material sequenced was peripheral blood mononuclear cells (PBMCs), taken before the fourth cycle of nivolumab. This receptor was taken from a human donor with classical Hodgkin lymphoma.

In DNA form, the CDR3 reads TGTGCCACCAGCAGAGAAGGGAGCCAGAACACCGGGGAGCTGTTTTTT. Amino acids: CATSREGSQNTGELFF. V gene TRBV15 combines with J gene TRBJ2-2, with D possibly matching TRBD2 (5 bases). Germline values: CDR1 LNHNV, CDR2 YYDKDF (reference sequence). The V end was cut by 0 bases, the J end by 1 base, with 9 bases between. The CDR3 contains 16 residues.